This entry lists 23 T cell receptor beta chains sequenced from one sample in a study of blood T cell repertoires in COVID-19. TCRdb's copy holds only in-frame clones and misses some; the assay was immunoSEQ multiplex PCR. The table records roughly 70,000 clones, approximately 93% of them present only once. Input material: peripheral blood. The source is a man aged 50-59 years with COVID-19, enrolled during active disease.

The chain links TRBV2 to TRBJ2-4, with TRBD2 matching 9 bases. The V gene end was trimmed by 4 bases and the J gene end by 8 bases; junction bases not matched to a gene: 24. This CDR3 has 20 residues. Germline V lookup: CDR1 SNHLY, CDR2 FYNNEI. As DNA, the CDR3 is TGTGCCAGCAGTGGCGACCCCCAGCGGGAGGTCCTAGGATCTCGAGACATTCAGTACTTC. It specifies CASSGDPQREVLGSRDIQYF.

The V call is TRBV11-3, the J call TRBJ2-3; no firm D call. V lost 5 bases, J lost 0 bases, and 9 bases lay in between. The CDR3 consists of 14 residues. The germline V gene has CDR1 SGHNT and CDR2 YENEEA. CDR3 nucleotide sequence: TGTGCCAGCAGCCCAGATGATAGCACAGATACGCAGTATTTT. It codes for CASSPDDSTDTQYF.

The chain has TRBV19 and TRBJ1-2; 8 bases line up with TRBD1. Germline V CDR1 and CDR2: LNHDA, SQIVND (reference sequence). The CDR3 spans 16 residues. Germline trimming cut 6 bases from V and 2 bases from J; bases unmatched to any gene: 11. The chain's CDR3 is CASRNRGKPENYGYTF. CDR3 DNA sequence: TGTGCCAGTAGAAACAGGGGGAAACCGGAGAACTATGGCTACACCTTC.

The CDR3 DNA follows: TGTGCCAGCAGCTTAATAGGGGGTGAAAAACTGTTTTTT. It specifies CASSLIGGEKLFF. The chain carries TRBV5-8 and TRBJ1-4, with a weak D call TRBD1 (6 bases). Germline CDR1 and CDR2: SGHTS and YDEGEE. The CDR3 totals 13 residues. The V and J ends lost 2 bases and 7 bases respectively, with 9 bases between them.

This chain connects TRBV19 to TRBJ2-6; 7 bases fit TRBD1. The trim removed 3 bases at V and 2 bases at J, leaving 4 bases unmatched. CDR3 size: 16 residues. Germline CDR1 reads LNHDA; CDR2 reads SQIVND (reference sequence). CDR3 sequence: CASSIGTATGANVLTF. CDR3 DNA sequence: TGTGCCAGTAGTATCGGGACAGCCACTGGGGCCAACGTCCTGACTTTC.

The chain combines TRBV6-5 with TRBJ1-2; TRBD1 might be the D (6 bases). Germline V gene data show CDR1 as MNHEY and CDR2 as SVGAGI. V lost 6 bases, J lost 4 bases, and 15 bases lay in between. CDR3 length: 14 amino acids. CDR3 DNA: TGTGCCAGCAGCCTCAGGGGTCAGGCCTATGGCTACACCTTC. Encoded protein: CASSLRGQAYGYTF.

V usage is TRBV6-1 and J usage is TRBJ1-3; D not resolved. The CDR3 is 13 residues long. Trimming pared 3 bases from V and 1 base from J, leaving 4 bases between. Germline assignment: CDR1 MNHNS and CDR2 SASEGT. In DNA, the CDR3 is TGTGCCAGCAGTGACCAATCTGGAAACACCATATATTTT. Amino acids: CASSDQSGNTIYF.

The chain carries TRBV4-1 and TRBJ2-7, with D perhaps TRBD2 (6 bases). This CDR3 is 15 amino acids long. Looked up from germline, CDR1 is MGHRA and CDR2 is YSYEKL. Trimming pared 0 bases from V and 4 bases from J, leaving 13 bases between. CDR3 sequence reads: CASSQDVAALYEQYF. The CDR3 DNA is TGCGCCAGCAGCCAAGATGTAGCGGCCTTATACGAGCAGTACTTC.

The V gene is TRBV4-2, the J gene TRBJ2-2, with D unresolved. Trimming removed 0 bases at V and 4 bases at J, with 6 bases between. The germline CDR1 and CDR2 sequences are LGHNA and YNFKEQ. This CDR3 region has 14 residues. The CDR3, as DNA: TGTGCCAGCAGCCAAGAGGCGGCCACCGGGGAGCTGTTTTTT. Protein product: CASSQEAATGELFF.

J is TRBJ2-1 and V is TRBV5-1; 10 bases are a match to TRBD2. CDR3 length: 16 amino acids. Germline V gene lookup returns CDR1 SGHRS and CDR2 YFSETQ. The V and J ends lost 3 bases and 5 bases, in that order; junction bases with no gene match: 8. The CDR3 spells CASSWGEAGGNNEQFF. In nucleotides, the CDR3 is TGCGCCAGCAGCTGGGGGGAAGCGGGAGGGAACAATGAGCAGTTCTTC.

This clone appeared a single time. J is TRBJ2-2 and V is TRBV7-9; unclear D gene. V was pared by 2 bases and J by 6 bases, with 4 bases between. Germline CDR1 reads SEHNR; CDR2 reads FQNEAQ (reference sequence). The CDR3 is 12 amino acids. CDR3 sequence (DNA): TGTGCCAGCAGCTTATCGGCCGGGGAGCTGTTTTTT. It specifies CASSLSAGELFF.

CDR3 DNA: TGCGCCAGCAGCCAAGCCCTCACAGGGTACGAGCAGTACTTC. Its protein product is CASSQALTGYEQYF. The V and J genes are TRBV4-3 and TRBJ2-7; maybe TRBD1 (6 bases). CDR3 length: 14 residues. Germline CDR1 reads LGHNA; CDR2 reads YSLEER. The ends were cut back, 1 base at V and 4 bases at J, with 11 bases in the middle.

This chain connects TRBV3-1 (or the pseudogene TRBV3-2) to TRBJ1-2, with 11 positions matching TRBD1. The germline CDR1 and CDR2 sequences are LGHDT and YNNKEL (reference sequence). The junction had 12 bases not matched to a gene; V was cut back by 4 bases and J by 8 bases. The CDR3 spans 16 residues. The CDR3 DNA reads TGTGCCAGCAGCCCTTACTCGGGACAGGGGGTACGAGGCTACACCTTC. It codes for CASSPYSGQGVRGYTF.

The chain joins TRBV30 to TRBJ2-7, with a tentative D call TRBD1 (5 bases). CDR1 is GTSNPN, CDR2 SVGIG, per germline (reference sequence). The CDR3 is 11 amino acids. V lost 4 bases, J lost 7 bases, and 11 bases lay in between. CDR3 loop: CAWTGSEEQYF. DNA of the CDR3: TGTGCCTGGACAGGGTCGGAGGAGCAGTACTTC.

The chain combines TRBV19 with TRBJ2-1; 14 nucleotides align to TRBD2. With 3 bases clipped from V and 8 bases from J, the junction kept 0 bases outside the gene matches. This CDR3 spans 14 amino acids. Germline lookup yields CDR1 LNHDA and CDR2 SQIVND (reference sequence). CDR3 nucleotide sequence: TGTGCCAGTAGTATGACTAGCGGGAGGGATGAGCAGTTCTTC. This gives the protein CASSMTSGRDEQFF.

This clone appeared a single time. The chain combines TRBV5-4 with TRBJ2-3, with TRBD2 matching over 7 bases. Germline lookup yields CDR1 SGHNT and CDR2 YYREEE (reference sequence). The V gene end was trimmed by 1 base and the J gene end by 2 bases; junction bases not matched to a gene: 4. This CDR3 contains 15 residues. The CDR3 sequence is CASSLFLADTDTQYF. CDR3 in DNA: TGTGCCAGCAGCTTGTTTCTAGCGGACACAGATACGCAGTATTTT.

The CDR3 sequence: CASSSLAGGSYEQYV. As DNA, the CDR3 is TGTGCCAGCAGTTCGCTAGCGGGAGGTTCCTACGAGCAGTACGTC. This chain joins TRBV27 and TRBJ2-7; 11 bases match TRBD2. The V and J ends lost 4 bases and 1 base, in that order; junction bases with no gene match: 3. The CDR3 spans 15 residues. CDR1 MNHEY and CDR2 SMNVEV come from the germline V gene (reference sequence).

This clone was detected once. The V gene is TRBV9, the J gene TRBJ2-7, with 10 positions matching TRBD2. The germline V gene has CDR1 SGDLS and CDR2 YYNGEE. The trim removed 4 bases at V and 0 bases at J, leaving 7 bases unmatched. This CDR3 has 16 amino acids. The DNA for the CDR3 is TGTGCCAGCAGCCCCGGACTAGCGGAGAGCTCCTACGAGCAGTACTTC. It encodes CASSPGLAESSYEQYF.

The V and J genes are TRBV29-1 and TRBJ2-1, with D unresolved. The CDR3 consists of 14 residues. Germline CDR1 is SQVTM and CDR2 is ANQGSEA. V was pared by 4 bases and J by 0 bases, with 10 bases between. CDR3 sequence (DNA): TGCAGCGTTGGGCGCGGCAACTCCTACAATGAGCAGTTCTTC. Its translation is CSVGRGNSYNEQFF.

V is TRBV6-6 and J is TRBJ1-2, with TRBD1 matching over 11 bases. The CDR3 covers 16 residues. Trimming took 6 bases from V and 7 from J; bases not matched to a gene: 13. From germline, CDR1 is MNHNY and CDR2 SVGAGI (reference sequence). The CDR3 nucleotides are TGTGCCAGCAGGTCTCCGGGACAGGGGGGCCTGGGTGGCTACACCTTC. Translating it yields CASRSPGQGGLGGYTF.

V gene TRBV3-1 (or the pseudogene TRBV3-2) combines with J gene TRBJ2-7, with 8 positions matching TRBD2. J was trimmed by 5 bases and V by 0 bases; bases with no gene match: 12. Germline V gives CDR1 LGHDT, CDR2 YNNKEL (reference sequence). This CDR3 region has 17 residues. The CDR3: CASSQDRVGTSGDEQYF. The DNA of the CDR3 is TGTGCCAGCAGCCAAGATAGGGTAGGTACTAGCGGTGACGAGCAGTACTTC.

Only one count was recorded for this clone. The chain employs TRBV6-2 or TRBV6-3 and TRBJ2-5, with TRBD1 matching over 11 bases. Germline CDR1 and CDR2: MNHEY and SVGEGT. V was clipped by 6 bases and J by 4 bases; unmatched bases: 10. CDR3 length: 16 residues. The CDR3 sequence: CASSPGQGADRETQYF. The CDR3 nucleotides read TGTGCCAGCAGCCCTGGACAGGGGGCGGATAGAGAGACCCAGTACTTC.

J is TRBJ2-3 and V is TRBV7-9, with a possible D match to TRBD1 (7 bases). Germline V gene lookup returns CDR1 SEHNR and CDR2 FQNEAQ (reference sequence). The CDR3 has 16 residues. V lost 5 bases and J lost 1, with 16 bases in between. The CDR3 DNA reads as TGTGCCAGCAGCCCGGGGGCCAGGGGGGGCACAGATACGCAGTATTTT. Its translation is CASSPGARGGTDTQYF.